Sequencing of this T cell receptor beta chain was carried out in a study of shared clonotypes between healthy human individuals. Study conclusions and caveats: Read depth was anticipated to influence clonotype sharing among donors.

Worth noting for this clone: The antigen remains undetermined.

Using immunoSEQ multiplex PCR, the repertoire was profiled, and TCRdb retains in-frame clones only, with some absent. In the table there are over 2 million clones, 92% of which are singletons. The receptor was derived from a man aged 18 to 29 in good health. Some clones in this sample may be carry-over from other donors' samples. What was sequenced was naive CD4+ T cells from PBMCs. Subset here: CD45RA+ positively selected.

The DNA for the CDR3 is TGTGCCAGCAGCTTGGACGAACTAAGGTTCTTC. This translates into CASSLDELRFF. The V gene is TRBV13, the J gene TRBJ2-1; D remains unclear. The ends were cut back, 3 bases at V and 15 bases at J, with 12 bases in the middle. This CDR3 is built from 11 residues. Germline-derived CDR1 and CDR2 are PRHDT and FYEKMQ (reference sequence). Together with reference TRBV13 and TRBJ2-1, the CDR3 gives the full variable domain: AAGVIQSPRHLIKEKRETATLKCYPIPRHDTVYWYQQGPGQDPQFLISFYEKMQSDKGSIPDRFSAQQFSDYHSELNMSSLELGDSALYFCASSLDELRFFGPGTRLTVL.